The 28 T cell receptor beta chains reported below all come from one sample, sequenced in a study of blood T cell repertoires in COVID-19. Using immunoSEQ multiplex PCR, the repertoire was profiled, and TCRdb retains in-frame clones only, with some absent. The sample shows over 150,000 clones, less than 90% of them seen only once. The sequenced material came from peripheral blood. The receptors come from a man between 65 and 85 years old with active or convalescent COVID-19.

The chain has TRBV2 and TRBJ1-6, with 11 bases matching TRBD1. Germline assignment: CDR1 SNHLY and CDR2 FYNNEI. The CDR3 loop spans 13 amino acids. V was pared by 6 bases and J by 14 bases, with 6 bases of the junction left unmatched. The DNA for the CDR3 is TGTGCCAGCAGAGGGACAGGGGGTGGATCCCTCCACTTT. Amino acids: CASRGTGGGSLHF.

V is TRBV19 and J is TRBJ1-5; TRBD1 might be the D (6 bases). CDR3 length: 13 residues. V lost 5 bases, J lost 3 bases, and 8 bases lay in between. Germline V gives CDR1 LNHDA, CDR2 SQIVND (reference sequence). In nucleotides, the CDR3 is TGTGCCAGTAGTGGACAGTTCAATCAGCCCCAGCATTTT. It translates to CASSGQFNQPQHF.

The J gene is TRBJ1-4, the V gene TRBV2; D is undetermined. Germline V gene sequence: CDR1 SNHLY, CDR2 FYNNEI. The ends were cut back, 6 bases at V and 5 bases at J, with 10 bases in the middle. The length of the CDR3 is 13 residues. The DNA of the CDR3 is TGTGCCAGCAGCTGGGTACAGAATGAAAAACTGTTTTTT. Translated, it gives CASSWVQNEKLFF. Looking up the rest from reference TRBV2 and TRBJ1-4 gives the full variable domain: EPEVTQTPSHQVTQMGQEVILRCVPISNHLYFYWYRQILGQKVEFLVSFYNNEISEKSEIFDDQFSVERPDGSNFTLKIRSTKLEDSAMYFCASSWVQNEKLFFGSGTQLSVL.

This clone was counted once. CDR3 DNA sequence: TGTGCCAGCAGCCTACTTAACATTCAGTACTTC. This translates into CASSLLNIQYF. The J gene is TRBJ2-4, the V gene TRBV14; D call uncertain. Germline CDR1 SGHDN, CDR2 FVKESK. Trimming took off 4 bases at V and 7 bases at J, with 5 bases between the two ends. The CDR3 extends over 11 amino acids.

This clone was seen just once. The CDR3 is CASSLYDIMNTEAFF. The CDR3 coding sequence is TGTGCCAGCAGTTTATACGACATCATGAACACTGAAGCTTTCTTT. The J gene is TRBJ1-1, the V gene TRBV28, with D unclear. Trimming shortened V by 1 base and J by 0 bases, and 9 bases separated the two germline ends. Per the germline V gene, CDR1 is MDHEN and CDR2 is SYDVKM. This CDR3 spans 15 amino acids.

The V and J genes are TRBV7-2 and TRBJ1-2, with no clear D. The CDR3 loop spans 15 amino acids. V lost 5 bases to trimming and J lost 3 bases, with 16 bases between them. Germline CDR1 SGHTA, CDR2 FQGNSA. Written as DNA, the CDR3 is TGTGCCAGCAGCCCCCGAGGAGGGCGAGACTATGGCTACACCTTC. It yields the protein CASSPRGGRDYGYTF.

J is TRBJ1-3 and V is TRBV3-1 (or the pseudogene TRBV3-2); 9 bases agree with TRBD1. V dropped 4 bases and J dropped 0; count of bases not matched to a gene: 4. The germline CDR1 and CDR2 sequences are LGHDT and YNNKEL (reference sequence). The CDR3 length is 16 residues. CDR3 loop: CASSLRDRDSGNTIYF. The CDR3 nucleotides read TGTGCCAGCAGCCTCCGGGACAGGGACTCTGGAAACACCATATATTTT.

The chain has TRBV11-2 and TRBJ1-1; weak D call: TRBD1 (6 bases). The germline V gene has CDR1 SGHAT and CDR2 FQNNGV. Trimming cost V 5 bases and J 1 base, with 14 bases left between them. This CDR3 is 15 amino acids long. This CDR3 is CASSTQGGGNTEAFF. CDR3 in DNA: TGTGCCAGCAGCACCCAGGGAGGGGGGAACACTGAAGCTTTCTTT.

The CDR3 DNA is TGTGCCAGCAGCAAAGCGCTTTTCGGGACAGGGAAATATGGCTACACCTTC. This translates into CASSKALFGTGKYGYTF. The gene calls are TRBV21-1 and TRBJ1-2; the table's D gene call, TRBD1, was not cross checked with the DNA. TRBV21-1 is a listed pseudogene. The CDR3 is 17 amino acids.

The genes are TRBV29-1 and TRBJ1-2, with 7 bases identical to TRBD1. V lost 7 bases, J lost 6 bases, and 8 bases stayed unmatched. The CDR3 length is 12 residues. CDR1 and CDR2 from the germline V gene are SQVTM and ANQGSEA. Here the CDR3 reads CSASGTVNGYTF. The CDR3 DNA follows: TGCAGCGCTTCCGGGACAGTCAATGGCTACACCTTC.

This clone was found once. The V and J genes are TRBV6-6 and TRBJ1-1, with TRBD1 matching over 8 bases. The germline V gene encodes CDR1 MNHNY and CDR2 SVGAGI (reference sequence). The CDR3 runs to 14 residues. V lost 6 bases, J lost 1 base, and 4 bases stayed unmatched. CDR3: CASSTGQGNTEAFF. CDR3 sequence (DNA): TGTGCCAGCAGCACCGGACAGGGGAACACTGAAGCTTTCTTT.

The CDR3, as DNA: TGTGCCAGCAGTTCTCCGGGGACTCGAACGACCTACGAGCAGTACTTC. Amino acid sequence: CASSSPGTRTTYEQYF. The rearrangement links TRBV28 to TRBJ2-7; tentative D call: TRBD2 (6 bases). This CDR3 has 16 residues. V gave up 4 bases and J gave up 2 bases, with 18 bases separating them. Germline V CDR1 and CDR2: MDHEN, SYDVKM.

The chain couples TRBV6-2 or TRBV6-3 to TRBJ2-3; D call uncertain. The length of the CDR3 is 14 residues. Deletions cut 2 bases from V and 2 bases from J, with 8 bases between. Germline CDR1 MNHEY, CDR2 SVGEGT. The CDR3 region has the DNA TGTGCCAGCAGTTACCGCAGGTCCACAGATACGCAGTATTTT. Residues: CASSYRRSTDTQYF.

The rearrangement uses TRBV19 and TRBJ1-1; TRBD1 is a possible D gene (6 bases). The CDR3 length is 13 residues. CDR1 is LNHDA, CDR2 SQIVND, per germline (reference sequence). V lost 3 bases and J 6 bases, leaving 11 bases between the germline ends. CDR3: CASSIRGWAEAFF. The CDR3 nucleotides are TGTGCCAGTAGTATTAGGGGGTGGGCTGAAGCTTTCTTT.

This chain uses TRBV29-1 with TRBJ2-7; D remains unclear. Between the trimmed V and J ends, which lost 0 bases and 2 bases, there was a span of 8 bases. Germline V CDR1 and CDR2: SQVTM, ANQGSEA. The CDR3 spans 13 residues. The CDR3 DNA is TGCAGCGTTGAAGATGGCGGTACCTACGAGCAGTACTTC. Encoded protein: CSVEDGGTYEQYF.

This clone was picked up one time. This chain links TRBV9 with TRBJ2-1, with TRBD2 matching over 9 bases. After removal of 4 bases from V and 6 bases from J, the junction contained 5 bases not matched to a gene. This CDR3 is 14 amino acids long. The germline V gene has CDR1 SGDLS and CDR2 YYNGEE. CDR3 coding DNA: TGTGCCAGCAGCCCTCATAGCGGGAGCAATGAGCAGTTCTTC. Translated, it gives CASSPHSGSNEQFF.

The V and J genes are TRBV2 and TRBJ2-7; the D is unclear. The CDR3 length is 12 residues. Trimming stripped 8 bases from V and 0 bases from J, with 8 bases between. Germline values: CDR1 SNHLY, CDR2 FYNNEI. CDR3 amino acids: CASQESSYEQYF. For the CDR3, the DNA is TGTGCCAGCCAAGAGAGCTCCTACGAGCAGTACTTC.

The chain joins TRBV3-1 (or the pseudogene TRBV3-2) to TRBJ2-5; D may be TRBD2 (5 bases). CDR1 is LGHDT and CDR2 is YNNKEL in the germline V gene (reference sequence). V was cut by 1 base and J by 5 bases, with 17 bases left in between. The CDR3 sequence is 16 residues long. The DNA for the CDR3 is TGTGCCAGCAGCCAAGTCGGCGGGCTAGCCGGGGAGACCCAGTACTTC. Protein: CASSQVGGLAGETQYF.

The chain carries TRBV3-1 (or the pseudogene TRBV3-2) and TRBJ1-5; perhaps TRBD1 as D (6 bases). V shed 4 bases and J shed 2 bases, with 9 bases lying between them. Germline V CDR1 and CDR2: LGHDT, YNNKEL (reference sequence). CDR3 size: 14 residues. CDR3 nucleotides: TGTGCCAGCAGCCCATCAGGGGGCAATCAGCCCCAGCATTTT. Residues: CASSPSGGNQPQHF.

The rearrangement links TRBV6-5 to TRBJ2-7; TRBD1 matches at 9 bases. V trimming: 0 bases; J trimming: 6 bases; junction bases outside the gene matches: 6. The germline V gene encodes CDR1 MNHEY and CDR2 SVGAGI. The CDR3 covers 15 residues. CDR3 protein: CASSYSQGASGEQYF. The CDR3 bases are TGTGCCAGCAGTTACTCACAGGGGGCGTCCGGCGAGCAGTACTTC.

CDR3 residues: CASSLTITYEQYF. As DNA, the CDR3 is TGTGCCAGCAGCTTAACTATTACCTACGAGCAGTACTTC. The chain links TRBV7-2 to TRBJ2-7; D gene unclear. Trimming removed 2 bases at V and 2 bases at J, with 7 bases between. Per germline, CDR1 SGHTA and CDR2 FQGNSA. The CDR3 covers 13 residues.

The chain uses TRBV30 and TRBJ1-2, with D unclear. The CDR3 totals 13 residues. Trimming took off 2 bases at V and 7 bases at J, with 14 bases between the two ends. The V gene's germline CDR1 is GTSNPN and CDR2 SVGIG (reference sequence). The CDR3 bases are TGTGCCTGGAGTAGGCCGGCGGAGGGTGGCTACACCTTC. Translating it yields CAWSRPAEGGYTF.

This chain connects TRBV19 to TRBJ2-1; D ambiguous. The V gene's germline CDR1 is LNHDA and CDR2 SQIVND (reference sequence). Between the trimmed V and J ends, which lost 6 bases and 5 bases, there was a span of 11 bases. The CDR3 contains 13 residues. Here the CDR3 DNA reads TGTGCCAGTAGGTCGGTGCAGGACAATGAGCAGTTCTTC. Translation gives CASRSVQDNEQFF.

The chain is built from TRBV7-3 and TRBJ1-2, with TRBD1 matching 10 bases. The germline gives CDR1 SGHTA, CDR2 FQGTGA. This CDR3 region has 13 residues. Unmatched junction bases numbered 4, after V lost 4 bases and J lost 8 bases. CDR3: CASSSGTGEGYTF. DNA of the CDR3: TGTGCCAGCAGCTCCGGGACAGGGGAGGGCTACACCTTC.

The V and J genes are TRBV5-1 and TRBJ1-1, with 7 bases matching TRBD1. The V gene end was trimmed by 0 bases and the J gene end by 4 bases; junction bases not matched to a gene: 6. Per germline, CDR1 SGHRS and CDR2 YFSETQ. The CDR3 loop spans 15 amino acids. The CDR3 bases are TGCGCCAGCAGCTTGGCCGACAGGGTGGGCACTGAAGCTTTCTTT. The encoded protein is CASSLADRVGTEAFF. The variable domain in full, with the rest retrieved from reference TRBV5-1 and TRBJ1-1, is KAGVTQTPRYLIKTRGQQVTLSCSPISGHRSVSWYQQTPGQGLQFLFEYFSETQRNKGNFPGRFSGRQFSNSRSEMNVSTLELGDSALYLCASSLADRVGTEAFFGQGTRLTVV.

This sequence joins TRBV6-2 or TRBV6-3 and TRBJ1-5; TRBD1 agrees at 8 bases. Trimming removed 4 bases from V and 7 bases from J; junction bases left unmatched: 12. Germline CDR1 reads MNHEY; CDR2 reads SVGEGT. This CDR3 is built from 16 residues. This CDR3 reads CASSFSRQGLRQPQHF. In DNA, the CDR3 is TGTGCCAGCAGTTTTTCACGACAGGGGCTTCGCCAGCCCCAGCATTTT.

The chain links TRBV19 to TRBJ2-1; D is ambiguous. The CDR3 consists of 13 residues. Germline CDR1 LNHDA, CDR2 SQIVND (reference sequence). V gave up 2 bases and J gave up 5 bases, with 7 bases separating them. The CDR3 DNA reads TGTGCCAGTAGTATAAATTCAGACAATGAGCAGTTCTTC. Encoded protein: CASSINSDNEQFF. Full variable domain (remainder filled in from reference TRBV19 and TRBJ2-1): DGGITQSPKYLFRKEGQNVTLSCEQNLNHDAMYWYRQDPGQGLRLIYYSQIVNDFQKGDIAEGYSVSREKKESFPLTVTSAQKNPTAFYLCASSINSDNEQFFGPGTRLTVL.

This clone was counted a few times. The gene calls are TRBV27 and TRBJ2-5, with 14 positions matching TRBD2. Germline CDR1 is MNHEY and CDR2 is SMNVEV (reference sequence). The junction had 2 bases not matched to a gene; V was cut back by 5 bases and J by 3 bases. There are 15 residues in the CDR3. The CDR3 DNA reads as TGTGCCAGCAGTCCGACTAGCGGGAGGGAAGAGACCCAGTACTTC. It specifies CASSPTSGREETQYF.